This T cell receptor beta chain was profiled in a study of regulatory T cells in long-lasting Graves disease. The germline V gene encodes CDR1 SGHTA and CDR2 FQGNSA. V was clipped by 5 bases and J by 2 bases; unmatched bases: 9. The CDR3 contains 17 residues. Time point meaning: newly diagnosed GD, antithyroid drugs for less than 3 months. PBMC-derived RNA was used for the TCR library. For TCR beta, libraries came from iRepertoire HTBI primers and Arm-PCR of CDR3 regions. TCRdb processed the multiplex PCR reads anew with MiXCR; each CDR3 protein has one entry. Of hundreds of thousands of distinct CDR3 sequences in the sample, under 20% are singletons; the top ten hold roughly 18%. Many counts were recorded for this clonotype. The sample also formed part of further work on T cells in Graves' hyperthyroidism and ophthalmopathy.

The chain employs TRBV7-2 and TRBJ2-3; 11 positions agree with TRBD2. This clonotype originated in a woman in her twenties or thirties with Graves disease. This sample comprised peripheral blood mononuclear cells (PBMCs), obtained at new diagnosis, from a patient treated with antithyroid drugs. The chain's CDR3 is CASSQPPGLADTDTQYF. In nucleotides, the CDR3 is TGTGCCAGCAGCCAACCTCCGGGACTAGCGGACACAGATACGCAGTATTTT.